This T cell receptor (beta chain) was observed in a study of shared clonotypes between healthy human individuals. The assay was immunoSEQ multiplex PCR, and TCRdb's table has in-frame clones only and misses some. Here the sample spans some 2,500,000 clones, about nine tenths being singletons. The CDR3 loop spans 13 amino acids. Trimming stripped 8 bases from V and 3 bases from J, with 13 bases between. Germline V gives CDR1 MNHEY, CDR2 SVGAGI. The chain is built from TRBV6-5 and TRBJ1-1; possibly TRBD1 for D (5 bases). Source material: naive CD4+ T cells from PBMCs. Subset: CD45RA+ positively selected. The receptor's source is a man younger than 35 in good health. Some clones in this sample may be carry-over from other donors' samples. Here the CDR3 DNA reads TGTGCCAGCCTTGGGGGAAAGGACACTGAAGCTTTCTTT. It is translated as CASLGGKDTEAFF.